The clone carrying this TCR beta chain was recorded only once. Its antigen is currently unknown. The junction and the germline gene differ at one end; a read error may be behind it. The data are from a study of CD8+CD57+ T cells in acquired aplastic anemia. The overall study: Sorted CD4+ plus CD8+ cells gave DNA averaging around 3.2 ug. Study results and caveats: Patients and controls shared 25 to 35 CD8+ CDR3 sequences, highly expressed in patients. Controls and patients did not differ significantly in CD8+ Simpson's diversity.

This CDR3 is 13 amino acids long. Germline loops: CDR1 LNHNV, CDR2 YYDKDF (reference sequence). Using genomic DNA as the template, TCR beta VDJ and CDR3 profiling was carried out. TCRdb used MiXCR to reprocess the reads, holding one entry per CDR3 protein. Of 100,000 to 150,000 distinct CDR3 sequences in the sample, roughly 50% are singletons; the top ten hold 2.5% to 3%. This clonotype originated in a human donor in good health, serving as a control. The genes are TRBV15 and TRBJ2-5; D gene unclear. Material for sequencing was sorted CD4+, CD8+, or CD8+CD57+ T cells (not recorded which) from PBMCs. The CDR3 coding sequence is TGTGCCACCAGCAGGGGGTACAAGGAGACCCAGTGCTTC. This codes for CATSRGYKETQCF.